This entry lists 11 T cell receptor beta chains sequenced from one sample in a study of blood T cell repertoires in COVID-19. The repertoire was sequenced with immunoSEQ multiplex PCR; TCRdb's copy has only in-frame clones and lacks some. The data hold some 64,000 clones, with roughly 87% observed a single time. Sequenced input: peripheral blood. The receptors here all came from a man aged 45-65 years with active COVID-19.

This clone was counted a single time. The rearrangement joins TRBV7-2 to TRBJ2-3; 12 bases are a match to TRBD2. Per germline, CDR1 SGHTA and CDR2 FQGNSA. V shed 4 bases and J 6 bases; nucleotides not matched to a gene: 8. The length of the CDR3 is 16 residues. Here the CDR3 reads CASSSRTSGDWDTQYF. CDR3 coding DNA: TGTGCCAGCAGCTCACGGACTAGCGGGGACTGGGATACGCAGTATTTT.

As DNA, the CDR3 is TGTGCCAGCAGTACAGGGAAGGTAGGGAACACTGAAGCTTTCTTT. It is translated as CASSTGKVGNTEAFF. V and J are TRBV6-5 and TRBJ1-1; D is possibly TRBD1 (6 bases). Germline CDR1 and CDR2: MNHEY and SVGAGI. This CDR3 comprises 15 residues. The germline V and J ends were trimmed by 5 bases and 1 base, with 14 bases remaining between them.

V and J are TRBV3-1 (or the pseudogene TRBV3-2) and TRBJ1-2; D perhaps matches TRBD1 (5 bases). V dropped 5 bases and J dropped 2 bases, with 15 bases sitting between them. This CDR3 comprises 15 residues. The germline V gene has CDR1 LGHDT and CDR2 YNNKEL (reference sequence). For the CDR3, the DNA is TGTGCCAGCAGCGCTAATACGGGGGGAAACTATGGCTACACCTTC. Translating it yields CASSANTGGNYGYTF.

The rearrangement links TRBV7-9 to TRBJ2-5, with 11 nucleotides matching TRBD2. CDR1 is SEHNR, CDR2 FQNEAQ, per germline (reference sequence). V was pared by 5 bases and J by 1 base, with 3 bases of the junction left unmatched. The CDR3 totals 15 residues. The CDR3 nucleotides are TGTGCCAGCAGCCCCCTAGCGGGGGGCCAAGAGACCCAGTACTTC. Amino acids: CASSPLAGGQETQYF.

The chain joins TRBV7-2 to TRBJ2-7; the match to TRBD2 covers 7 bases. V lost 4 bases to trimming and J lost 4 bases; unmatched junction nucleotides: 13. The CDR3 covers 16 residues. Germline CDR1 reads SGHTA; CDR2 reads FQGNSA. CDR3 sequence (DNA): TGTGCCAGCAGCTCCGGGAGGAGCGGTAGACGGTACGAGCAGTACTTC. Translating it yields CASSSGRSGRRYEQYF.

The chain has TRBV3-1 (or the pseudogene TRBV3-2) and TRBJ1-4; no firm D call. Looked up from germline, CDR1 is LGHDT and CDR2 is YNNKEL (reference sequence). This CDR3 comprises 15 residues. Between the trimmed V and J ends, which lost 0 bases and 2 bases, there was a span of 7 bases. The CDR3 nucleotides are TGTGCCAGCAGCCAAGATCCCCGGACTAATGAAAAACTGTTTTTT. It is translated as CASSQDPRTNEKLFF.

This clone appeared once. The chain uses TRBV5-5 and TRBJ1-1; maybe TRBD1 (6 bases). V shed 2 bases and J shed 1 base, with 15 bases lying between them. Germline-derived CDR1 and CDR2 are SGHKS and YYEKEE (reference sequence). The CDR3 length is 16 residues. The CDR3 coding sequence is TGTGCCAGCAGCTTAATTGCAGGGGTAACGAACACTGAAGCTTTCTTT. Encoded protein: CASSLIAGVTNTEAFF. The full variable domain, rest sourced from reference TRBV5-5 and TRBJ1-1, is DAGVTQSPTHLIKTRGQQVTLRCSPISGHKSVSWYQQVLGQGPQFIFQYYEKEERGRGNFPDRFSARQFPNYSSELNVNALLLGDSALYLCASSLIAGVTNTEAFFGQGTRLTVV.

In this sample, this clone turned up once. This chain connects TRBV19 to TRBJ2-7; possible D gene TRBD1, 7 bases. This CDR3 is 14 amino acids long. V was cut by 3 bases and J by 2 bases, with 11 bases left in between. Germline CDR1 and CDR2: LNHDA and SQIVND (reference sequence). CDR3 DNA sequence: TGTGCCAGTAGTATGGAGGGGACAGCCTACGAGCAGTACTTC. Translating gives CASSMEGTAYEQYF.

The chain recombines TRBV5-4 with TRBJ2-7; 13 bases line up with TRBD2. The CDR3 runs 16 residues. The J segment lost 5 bases and the V segment lost 4 bases, leaving 9 bases of the junction unmatched. Germline CDR1 reads SGHNT; CDR2 reads YYREEE (reference sequence). CDR3 nucleotide sequence: TGTGCCAGCAGCCTTTTACTAGCGGGGGGGATCGACGAGCAGTACTTC. This translates into CASSLLLAGGIDEQYF. The full variable domain, completed using reference TRBV5-4 and TRBJ2-7, is ETGVTQSPTHLIKTRGQQVTLRCSSQSGHNTVSWYQQALGQGPQFIFQYYREEENGRGNFPPRFSGLQFPNYSSELNVNALELDDSALYLCASSLLLAGGIDEQYFGPGTRLTVT.

This sequence joins TRBV7-2 and TRBJ1-5; D gene uncertain. From germline, CDR1 is SGHTA and CDR2 FQGNSA. This CDR3 comprises 13 residues. V lost 6 bases and J lost 6, with 12 bases in between. For the CDR3, the DNA is TGTGCCAGCAGTTCAGTGATCAGTCAGCCCCAGCATTTT. Translation gives CASSSVISQPQHF.

This chain joins TRBV18 and TRBJ2-1; possible D gene TRBD2, 7 bases. This CDR3 is built from 15 residues. Germline CDR1 and CDR2: KGHSH and LQKENI. V was clipped by 6 bases and J by 7 bases, with 19 bases between them. The chain's CDR3 is CASSRGGQAGNEQFF. The CDR3 region has the DNA TGTGCCAGCTCCCGCGGGGGCCAGGCAGGGAATGAGCAGTTCTTC. The variable domain in full, completed from reference TRBV18 and TRBJ2-1, reads NAGVMQNPRHLVRRRGQEARLRCSPMKGHSHVYWYRQLPEEGLKFMVYLQKENIIDESGMPKERFSAEFPKEGPSILRIQQVVRGDSAAYFCASSRGGQAGNEQFFGPGTRLTVL.